A selection of T cell receptor beta chains follows, all from one sample in a study of CD8 T cells in Susac syndrome. TCRdb reprocessed the immunoSEQ multiplex PCR reads with MiXCR, giving one entry per CDR3 protein. The table lists roughly 200,000 distinct CDR3 sequences, around 94% of them singletons. The sequenced sample consisted of CD4+ T cells from PBMCs. Receptors originate from a human donor with Susac syndrome. The CDR3 runs from the conserved cysteine through the conserved F or W. Each record gives: clone size, V gene, J gene, D gene, CDR3 protein, CDR3 DNA. D genes are given only for firm matches. Clone size is stated in some rows and not others, as once, few, many or a class when expanded.

.	TRBV3-1	TRBJ2-5	TRBD2	CASSQTTSGGETQYF	TGTGCCAGCAGCCAAACGACTAGCGGGGGAGAGACCCAGTACTTC
once	TRBV5-1	TRBJ2-7	.	CASSLAGGRSYEQYF	TGCGCCAGCAGCTTGGCCGGGGGCAGGAGCTACGAGCAGTACTTC
.	TRBV6-5	TRBJ1-3	.	CASSGAGNTIYF	TGTGCCAGCAGCGGGGCTGGAAACACCATATATTTT
.	TRBV5-4	TRBJ2-2	TRBD1	CASTSMDRGDLRLFF	TGTGCCAGCACCTCCATGGACAGGGGGGACCTAAGGCTGTTTTTT
.	TRBV20-1	TRBJ2-7	.	CSACRDVYEQYF	TGCAGTGCTTGCCGGGATGTCTACGAGCAGTACTTC
.	TRBV7-2	TRBJ2-5	.	CASTWAGMETQYF	TGTGCCAGCACCTGGGCGGGGATGGAGACCCAGTACTTC
.	TRBV19	TRBJ1-5	.	CASSIVRTQNQPQHF	TGTGCCAGTAGTATAGTCCGTACCCAGAATCAGCCCCAGCATTTT
.	TRBV6-5	TRBJ1-4	TRBD1	CASGTGNEKLFF	TGTGCCAGCGGGACAGGGAATGAAAAACTGTTTTTT
once	TRBV7-9	TRBJ2-5	TRBD2	CASSFWTSDQETQYF	TGTGCCAGCAGCTTTTGGACTAGCGACCAAGAGACCCAGTACTTC
.	TRBV29-1	TRBJ1-2	.	CSSTGGDGYTF	TGCAGCTCGACGGGGGGCGATGGCTACACCTTC
.	TRBV20-1	TRBJ2-3	TRBD2	CSVGGAGDTQYF	TGCAGTGTTGGGGGAGCGGGGGATACGCAGTATTTT
.	TRBV10-3	TRBJ2-3	TRBD1	CAISERDSPTDTQYF	TGTGCCATCAGTGAGAGGGACAGCCCCACAGATACGCAGTATTTT
once	TRBV5-1	TRBJ2-5	.	CASSYLTSEETQYF	TGCGCCAGCAGCTATCTCACGTCGGAAGAGACCCAGTACTTC
.	TRBV29-1	TRBJ2-1	.	CSVEGGLGQFF	TGCAGCGTTGAAGGGGGTTTAGGGCAGTTCTTC
.	TRBV15	TRBJ2-5	.	CATSRGGGTAQETQYF	TGTGCCACCAGCAGAGGTGGGGGGACAGCTCAAGAGACCCAGTACTTC
few	TRBV6-1	TRBJ2-2	TRBD2	CASSRRGETGELFF	TGTGCCAGCAGCCGGCGGGGGGAAACCGGGGAGCTGTTTTTT
once	TRBV7-3	TRBJ1-4	.	CASSRRSNEKLFF	TGTGCCAGCAGCCGACGAAGTAATGAAAAACTGTTTTTT
.	TRBV9	TRBJ2-4	.	CASSVGVGRSKNIQYF	TGTGCCAGCAGCGTAGGCGTAGGGAGGTCCAAAAACATTCAGTACTTC
.	TRBV29-1	TRBJ1-2	.	CSTLLRGRGDYGYTF	TGCAGCACCCTTTTGCGGGGCCGGGGGGACTATGGCTACACCTTC
once	TRBV7-3	TRBJ1-6	.	CASSYDAGPNSPLHF	TGTGCCAGCAGCTACGACGCAGGGCCCAATTCACCCCTCCACTTT
.	TRBV3-1	TRBJ2-7	.	CASSRPGGDEQYF	TGTGCCAGCAGCCGTCCAGGGGGGGACGAGCAGTACTTC
once	TRBV19	TRBJ1-6	TRBD1	CASSEKTGKNSPLHF	TGTGCCAGTAGCGAGAAGACAGGGAAGAATTCACCCCTCCACTTT
.	TRBV7-2	TRBJ1-1	.	CASSLVHLNTEAFF	TGTGCCAGCAGCTTAGTACACCTGAACACTGAAGCTTTCTTT
.	TRBV9	TRBJ2-2	.	CASSVLTTGELFF	TGTGCCAGCAGCGTATTAACCACCGGGGAGCTGTTTTTT
.	TRBV29-1	TRBJ1-3	.	CSAGGGRSSGNTIYF	TGCAGCGCTGGAGGGGGGAGAAGCTCTGGAAACACCATATATTTT
.	TRBV20-1	TRBJ1-1	.	CSARDPSKSPNTEAFF	TGCAGTGCTAGAGATCCCAGCAAATCACCGAACACTGAAGCTTTCTTT
.	TRBV20-1	TRBJ1-2	TRBD1	CSARDGQGRNGYTF	TGCAGTGCTAGAGACGGACAGGGGAGGAATGGCTACACCTTC
.	TRBV7-2	TRBJ2-1	.	CASAWRRTDNEQFF	TGTGCCAGCGCGTGGCGACGTACGGACAATGAGCAGTTCTTC
.	TRBV5-4	TRBJ1-6	.	CASSPSRDRNSPLHF	TGTGCCAGCAGCCCGTCCAGGGATCGGAATTCACCCCTCCACTTT
.	TRBV20-1	TRBJ2-3	TRBD2	CSASGTSVTDTQYF	TGCAGTGCGTCCGGGACTAGCGTCACAGATACGCAGTATTTT
few	TRBV12-3/TRBV12-4	TRBJ2-2	.	CASSFSGELFF	TGTGCCAGCAGTTTCTCCGGGGAGCTGTTTTTT
.	TRBV15	TRBJ1-1	.	CATSREAVLNTEAFF	TGTGCCACCAGCAGAGAAGCGGTCCTGAACACTGAAGCTTTCTTT
once	TRBV7-8	TRBJ1-6	TRBD1	CASSLDRGYNSPLHF	TGTGCCAGCAGCTTGGACAGGGGATATAATTCACCCCTCCACTTT
.	TRBV15	TRBJ2-1	TRBD2	CATSRGTSGGARDEQFF	TGTGCCACCAGCAGAGGGACTAGCGGGGGGGCCCGGGATGAGCAGTTCTTC
.	TRBV20-1	TRBJ1-5	.	CSVTGPNQPQHF	TGCAGTGTTACAGGGCCCAATCAGCCCCAGCATTTT
.	TRBV29-1	TRBJ1-4	.	CSVVGSNEKLFF	TGCAGCGTCGTAGGGTCTAATGAAAAACTGTTTTTT
.	TRBV4-3	TRBJ2-5	.	CASSQAALPQTQYF	TGCGCCAGCAGCCAAGCAGCACTCCCGCAGACCCAGTACTTC
.	TRBV12-3/TRBV12-4	TRBJ1-5	.	CASSIWDIDGQPQHF	TGTGCCAGCAGTATCTGGGACATTGATGGCCAGCCCCAGCATTTT
.	TRBV20-1	TRBJ2-7	.	CSAMKGPGLTYEQYF	TGCAGTGCGATGAAGGGGCCAGGGCTCACCTACGAGCAGTACTTC
.	TRBV12-5	TRBJ2-3	TRBD2	CASGWILASSTDTQYF	TGTGCTAGTGGTTGGATACTAGCGTCGTCTACAGATACGCAGTATTTT
.	TRBV6-2/TRBV6-3	TRBJ1-5	.	CASSYSMGPQHF	TGTGCCAGCAGTTACTCGATGGGGCCCCAGCATTTT
.	TRBV5-8	TRBJ2-5	TRBD2	CASRGTKETQYF	TGTGCCAGCCGAGGGACTAAAGAGACCCAGTACTTC
.	TRBV20-1	TRBJ2-7	.	CSARAGRTYEQYF	TGCAGTGCTAGAGCGGGGCGTACCTACGAGCAGTACTTC
.	TRBV20-1	TRBJ2-1	.	CSARRLSYNEQFF	TGCAGTGCTAGAAGGCTCTCCTACAATGAGCAGTTCTTC
.	TRBV4-2	TRBJ2-3	.	CASSQDSTKADTQYF	TGTGCCAGCAGCCAAGACTCGACGAAGGCAGATACGCAGTATTTT
.	TRBV6-1	TRBJ2-1	TRBD2	CASSEIPAGGRFF	TGTGCCAGCAGTGAAATCCCAGCGGGGGGGCGGTTCTTC
.	TRBV29-1	TRBJ2-5	.	CSADSLVQETQYF	TGCAGCGCCGACAGCCTGGTTCAAGAGACCCAGTACTTC
.	TRBV2	TRBJ2-5	TRBD2	CASTGLQETQYF	TGTGCCAGCACGGGACTACAAGAGACCCAGTACTTC
.	TRBV5-1	TRBJ1-1	.	CASSLVAGSNTEAFF	TGCGCCAGCAGCTTGGTTGCAGGATCGAACACTGAAGCTTTCTTT
.	TRBV15	TRBJ1-2	TRBD1	CATRAGGYGYTF	TGTGCCACCAGAGCAGGGGGCTATGGCTACACCTTC
few	TRBV6-1	TRBJ1-2	.	CASSPIDRIYGYTF	TGTGCCAGCAGCCCGATAGACCGGATCTATGGCTACACCTTC
.	TRBV29-1	TRBJ1-2	.	CSDLRPGSMTGYTF	TGCAGCGACCTGAGACCCGGGTCTATGACGGGCTACACCTTC
.	TRBV6-2/TRBV6-3	TRBJ2-5	.	CASTARIGGETQYF	TGTGCCAGCACCGCCAGAATAGGAGGAGAGACCCAGTACTTC
.	TRBV5-4	TRBJ1-2	.	CASSLVGADPYGYTF	TGTGCCAGCAGCTTGGTGGGGGCGGACCCCTATGGCTACACCTTC
.	TRBV7-6	TRBJ1-6	TRBD1	CASSGTPGTGNSPLHF	TGTGCCAGCAGCGGAACACCTGGGACAGGGAACTCACCCCTCCACTTT
.	TRBV20-1	TRBJ1-1	.	CSATLGQNTEAFF	TGCAGTGCTACACTGGGACAGAACACTGAAGCTTTCTTT
.	TRBV5-1	TRBJ1-5	.	CASSLGTEQPQHF	TGCGCCAGCAGCTTGGGGACGGAACAGCCCCAGCATTTT
.	TRBV30	TRBJ2-3	.	CAWTIGSTDTQYF	TGTGCCTGGACCATAGGGAGCACAGATACGCAGTATTTT
.	TRBV20-1	TRBJ1-2	.	CSAATSDYGYTF	TGCAGTGCTGCGACAAGCGACTATGGCTACACCTTC
.	TRBV27	TRBJ1-2	TRBD1	CASGIRTGVLYRYTF	TGTGCCAGCGGAATCCGGACAGGGGTCCTCTATCGCTACACCTTC